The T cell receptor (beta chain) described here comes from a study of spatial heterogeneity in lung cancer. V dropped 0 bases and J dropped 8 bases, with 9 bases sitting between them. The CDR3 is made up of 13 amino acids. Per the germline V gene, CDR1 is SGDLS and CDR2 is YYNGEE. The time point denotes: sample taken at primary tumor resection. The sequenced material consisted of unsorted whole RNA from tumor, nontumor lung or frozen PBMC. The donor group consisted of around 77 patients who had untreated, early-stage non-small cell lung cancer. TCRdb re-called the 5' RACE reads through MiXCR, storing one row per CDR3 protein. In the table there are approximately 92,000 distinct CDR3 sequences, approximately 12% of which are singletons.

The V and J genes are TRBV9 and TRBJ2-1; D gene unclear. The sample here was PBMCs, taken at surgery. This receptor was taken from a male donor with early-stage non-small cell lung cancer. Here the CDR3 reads CASSVGGMHEQFF. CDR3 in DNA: TGTGCCAGCAGCGTAGGGGGTATGCATGAGCAGTTCTTC.